Listed below are T cell receptor beta chains from one sample, sequenced in a study of shared clonotypes between healthy human individuals. Method: immunoSEQ multiplex PCR; TCRdb's copy keeps in-frame clones and lacks some. This sample has around 2.3 million clones, with approximately 94% found just once. Sequenced: naive CD4+ T cells sorted from blood. The receptors were sampled from a man in his late teens or twenties in good health. CDR3s include the opening cysteine and the closing phenylalanine or tryptophan. The order of the fields is clone size, D gene, J gene, V gene, CDR3 protein, CDR3 DNA. The D gene is left open where the match is weak. For some rows the clone size is stated as once, few or many, or as a class when expanded; others skip it.

>.|TRBD2|TRBJ2-1|TRBV2
CASQASGRAVEQFF
TGTGCCAGCCAGGCTAGCGGGAGGGCGGTAGAGCAGTTCTTC
>.|TRBD1|TRBJ2-7|TRBV6-5
CASSFATGTGEQYF
TGTGCCAGCAGTTTCGCGACAGGGACGGGCGAGCAGTACTTC
>.|.|TRBJ2-1|TRBV5-1
CASSQNNEQFF
TGCGCCAGCAGTCAGAACAATGAGCAGTTCTTC
>.|TRBD2|TRBJ2-5|TRBV30
CAWSGLARETQYF
TGTGCCTGGAGCGGACTAGCGCGAGAGACCCAGTACTTC
>.|.|TRBJ1-5|TRBV27
CASSLSGTSNQPQHF
TGTGCCAGCAGTTTATCCGGGACAAGCAATCAGCCCCAGCATTTT
>.|.|TRBJ1-5|TRBV6-4
CASSQDSNQPQHF
TGTGCCAGCAGTCAGGATAGCAATCAGCCCCAGCATTTT
>.|.|TRBJ2-3|TRBV6-6
CASSYPPDTQYF
TGTGCCAGCAGTTACCCGCCCGATACGCAGTATTTT
>.|.|TRBJ1-5|TRBV6-1
CASSPQGNQPQHF
TGTGCCAGCAGTCCCCAGGGCAATCAGCCCCAGCATTTT
>.|.|TRBJ2-7|TRBV19
CASSIPNSFEQYF
TGTGCCAGTAGTATCCCCAATTCTTTCGAGCAGTACTTC
>.|TRBD2|TRBJ2-7|TRBV5-6
CASSSLAGPDYEQYF
TGTGCCAGCAGCTCCTTAGCGGGTCCCGACTACGAGCAGTACTTC
>.|.|TRBJ1-2|TRBV5-1
CASSLEAADRKGYTF
TGCGCCAGCAGCTTGGAGGCGGCCGATCGAAAGGGCTACACCTTC
>.|TRBD2|TRBJ2-1|TRBV5-1
CASSPSGDSYNEQFF
TGCGCCAGCAGCCCTAGCGGGGATTCCTACAATGAGCAGTTCTTC
>.|.|TRBJ2-3|TRBV4-1
CASSPAAGIGTDTQYF
TGCGCCAGCAGCCCCGCGGCAGGGATCGGTACAGATACGCAGTATTTT
>.|.|TRBJ1-2|TRBV21-1
CASSMGRNTF
TGTGCCAGCAGCATGGGACGGAACACCTTC
>.|.|TRBJ1-4|TRBV2
CASSDLGGGEKLFF
TGTGCCAGCAGTGATTTGGGGGGCGGTGAAAAACTGTTTTTT
>.|.|TRBJ2-3|TRBV30
CAWNTDTQYF
TGTGCCTGGAACACAGATACGCAGTATTTT
>.|.|TRBJ2-1|TRBV29-1
CSVEGRGYNEQFF
TGCAGCGTTGAAGGCAGGGGATACAATGAGCAGTTCTTC
>.|.|TRBJ1-1|TRBV19
CASSITPTYQGGTEAFF
TGTGCCAGTAGTATAACCCCTACCTATCAGGGAGGCACTGAAGCTTTCTTT
>.|TRBD1|TRBJ1-6|TRBV5-6
CASRGGTGGSPLHF
TGTGCCAGCAGGGGCGGGACAGGGGGGTCACCCCTCCACTTT
>.|.|TRBJ1-1|TRBV30
CAWSVVGTTGDTEAFF
TGTGCCTGGAGTGTAGTAGGAACCACGGGGGACACTGAAGCTTTCTTT
>.|.|TRBJ1-2|TRBV28
CATGRDYGYTF
TGTGCCACCGGAAGAGACTATGGCTACACCTTC
>.|.|TRBJ2-2|TRBV5-6
CASRQGFAGELFF
TGTGCCAGCAGGCAGGGGTTTGCCGGGGAGCTGTTTTTT
>.|.|TRBJ1-2|TRBV28
CASTSNRGALGYGYTF
TGTGCCAGCACCTCCAACCGGGGGGCGCTGGGCTATGGCTACACCTTC
>once|TRBD1|TRBJ1-2|TRBV5-1
CASSGRDRAPDGYTF
TGCGCCAGCAGCGGGAGGGACAGGGCTCCCGACGGCTACACCTTC
>few|TRBD1|TRBJ2-3|TRBV28
CASSLWGQGEADTQYF
TGTGCCAGCAGTTTATGGGGACAGGGAGAAGCAGATACGCAGTATTTT
>.|TRBD2|TRBJ2-1|TRBV7-9
CASSSNSGGSNNEQFF
TGTGCCAGCAGCTCCAACAGCGGGGGGTCCAACAATGAGCAGTTCTTC